What follows are 20 T cell receptor beta chains derived from one specimen sequenced in a study of immune characterization of retroperitoneal liposarcoma. TCRdb re-analysed the PCR reads in MiXCR, keeping a single row per CDR3 protein. The repertoire holds some 10,000 distinct CDR3 sequences, with about a quarter as singletons. The specimen was tumor tissue. The receptors shown here come from a female donor with retroperitoneal liposarcoma.

This clonotype was seen only a few times. The rearrangement links TRBV12-3 or TRBV12-4 to TRBJ1-5, with 7 bases identical to TRBD1. V lost 6 bases to trimming and J lost 5 bases; unmatched junction nucleotides: 7. CDR3 length equals 14 residues. CDR3 nucleotide sequence: TGTGCCAGCAGGACGACCGGGACAGATCAGCCCCAGCATTTT. This encodes CASRTTGTDQPQHF.

There are many counts of this clonotype. This chain joins TRBV25-1 and TRBJ2-6; D is unresolved. This CDR3 contains 14 residues. Germline V gives CDR1 MGHDK, CDR2 SYGVNS. The DNA of the CDR3 is TGTGCTTCTCGTAGTCATTCTGGGGCCAACGTCCTGACTTTC. Translated, it gives CASRSHSGANVLTF.

By sample share, this clonotype is medium-sized. This CDR3 is CASSLAPTSGKGNEQYF. CDR3 nucleotides: TGTGCCAGCAGCTTAGCCCCAACTAGCGGGAAAGGGAATGAGCAGTACTTC. J is TRBJ2-1 and V is TRBV7-2, with 10 bases that match TRBD2. The J call is uncertain, as TRBJ2-7 better fits the DNA end. The CDR3 length is 17 residues. Germline CDR1 SGHTA, CDR2 FQGNSA.

This clonotype is medium-sized in the sample. The chain links TRBV7-2 to TRBJ2-5; the match to TRBD2 covers 9 bases. Trimming took 5 bases from V and 2 from J; bases not matched to a gene: 15. Germline CDR1 and CDR2: SGHTA and FQGNSA. The CDR3 length is 18 residues. The CDR3 sequence: CASSPRPSLAGMQETQYF. CDR3 in DNA: TGTGCCAGCAGCCCACGCCCCTCGCTAGCGGGGATGCAAGAGACCCAGTACTTC.

CDR3 sequence (DNA): TGTGCCAGCAGCCCGAGACCGATTAAGGGACATGAGCAGTACTTC. Its translation: CASSPRPIKGHEQYF. The chain couples TRBV7-3 to TRBJ2-6; D may be TRBD1 (6 bases). Matching the DNA end better, TRBJ2-7 makes the J call doubtful. This CDR3 region has 15 residues. CDR1 and CDR2 from the germline V gene are SGHTA and FQGTGA.

By share, this clonotype counts as medium-sized. The J gene is TRBJ2-1, the V gene TRBV7-2, with TRBD2 matching 9 bases. The last part of the DNA fits TRBJ2-7 better; the J call may be wrong. Looked up from germline, CDR1 is SGHTA and CDR2 is FQGNSA. The CDR3 has 15 residues. The CDR3 region has the DNA TGTGCCAGCAGCTTAGACAGCGGGGGGTACAATGAGCAGTACTTC. Translation: CASSLDSGGYNEQYF.

This clonotype was seen a few times. The V gene is TRBV11-3, the J gene TRBJ2-1; 7 positions agree with TRBD1. J lost 9 bases, V lost 6 bases, and 2 bases had no gene match. The CDR3 is 11 amino acids. Germline V CDR1 and CDR2: SGHNT, YENEEA. In DNA, the CDR3 is TGTGCCAGCAGACAGGGGACTGAGCAGTTCTTC. Translated: CASRQGTEQFF.

This clonotype was seen at least ten times. J is TRBJ2-3 and V is TRBV6-1; 7 positions match TRBD1. CDR1 and CDR2 from the germline V gene are MNHNS and SASEGT. The CDR3 is made up of 14 amino acids. V trimming: 6 bases; J trimming: 5 bases; junction bases outside the gene matches: 8. CDR3 amino acids: CASRPRQGRDTQYF. DNA of the CDR3: TGTGCCAGCAGACCTAGACAGGGAAGAGATACGCAGTATTTT.

The gene calls are TRBV6-2 or TRBV6-3 and TRBJ1-1, with D tentatively TRBD1 (5 bases). CDR1 and CDR2 (germline): MNHEY, SVGEGT. This CDR3 contains 14 residues. The germline V and J ends were trimmed by 0 bases and 4 bases, with 9 bases remaining between them. The CDR3, as DNA: TGTGCCAGCAGTTACTCGGGGGGGACCACTGAAGCTTTCTTT. It is translated as CASSYSGGTTEAFF.

This clonotype occurred many times. The chain couples TRBV6-1 to TRBJ2-6; D might be TRBD1 (6 bases). The ends were cut back, 0 bases at V and 0 bases at J, with 6 bases in the middle. Germline loops: CDR1 MNHNS, CDR2 SASEGT. The CDR3 loop spans 16 amino acids. CDR3 nucleotides: TGTGCCAGCAGTGAAGCGGACAGCTCTGGGGCCAACGTCCTGACTTTC. Translation gives CASSEADSSGANVLTF.

This clonotype appeared many times. The chain couples TRBV6-1 to TRBJ2-4, with no clear D. The DNA end favors TRBJ2-7, so the J call may be wrong. The CDR3 runs 12 residues. Germline V CDR1 and CDR2: MNHNS, SASEGT. The DNA of the CDR3 is TGTGCCAGCCAAAGGCCCCCTTACGAGCAGTACTTC. Translating gives CASQRPPYEQYF.

Many counts were recorded for this clonotype. The V gene is TRBV7-6, the J gene TRBJ2-7; the D gene is possibly TRBD2 (6 bases). The CDR3 consists of 16 residues. V was pared by 5 bases and J by 4 bases, with 21 bases between. Germline values: CDR1 SGHVS, CDR2 FNYEAQ. The CDR3 reads CASSPRLGLHLYEQYF. In DNA form, the CDR3 reads TGTGCCAGCAGCCCAAGACTGGGACTCCACTTATACGAGCAGTACTTC.

This clonotype was seen a few times. The chain has TRBV4-1 and TRBJ2-3, with 12 bases that match TRBD2. The CDR3 has 21 residues. From germline, CDR1 is MGHRA and CDR2 YSYEKL. V lost 0 bases to trimming and J lost 3 bases; unmatched junction nucleotides: 16. CDR3 region: CASSQDHLPSSGRAETDTQYF. The CDR3 coding sequence is TGCGCCAGCAGCCAAGATCATTTGCCTTCTAGCGGGAGGGCCGAGACAGATACGCAGTATTTT.

The chain joins TRBV6-1 to TRBJ2-5; a possible D gene is TRBD1 (5 bases). The CDR3 loop spans 11 amino acids. Trimming removed 7 bases from V and 4 bases from J, with 7 bases in between. CDR1 and CDR2 from the germline V gene are MNHNS and SASEGT. CDR3 loop: CASTQGETQYF. CDR3 sequence (DNA): TGTGCCAGCACCCAGGGAGAGACCCAGTACTTC.

This clonotype appeared many times. The chain combines TRBV7-2 with TRBJ1-4, with no clear D. Germline V gene sequence: CDR1 SGHTA, CDR2 FQGNSA. The CDR3 sequence is 14 residues long. V lost 3 bases to trimming and J lost 1 base, with 6 bases between them. The CDR3 spells CASSFSRTNEKLFF. CDR3 sequence (DNA): TGTGCCAGCAGCTTTAGTAGAACTAATGAAAAACTGTTTTTT.

The rearrangement links TRBV11-2 to TRBJ1-5; D not resolved. V was cut by 1 base and J by 4 bases, with 2 bases left in between. The CDR3 loop spans 12 amino acids. Germline V CDR1 and CDR2: SGHAT, FQNNGV. CDR3 sequence reads: CASSLGNQPQHF. CDR3 DNA sequence: TGTGCCAGCAGCTTAGGTAATCAGCCCCAGCATTTT.

This rearrangement joins TRBV6-6 to TRBJ1-1; D gene unclear. The CDR3 runs 14 residues. Germline CDR1 and CDR2: MNHNY and SVGAGI (reference sequence). V lost 4 bases, J lost 7 bases, and 16 bases lay in between. The CDR3 DNA is TGTGCCAGCAGTTTCCTAGGGCGGGCAAATGAAGCTTTCTTT. As protein: CASSFLGRANEAFF.

The chain combines TRBV6-2 or TRBV6-3 with TRBJ2-2; D may be TRBD1 or TRBD2 (6 bases each). The CDR3 runs to 16 residues. Trimming pared 2 bases from V and 7 bases from J, leaving 17 bases between. CDR1 is MNHEY, CDR2 SVGEGT, per germline. CDR3 bases: TGTGCCAGCAGTTACACTCTTTTCGGGGGCGACGGGGAGCTGTTTTTT. This codes for CASSYTLFGGDGELFF.

This clonotype was observed many times. This CDR3 reads CASSFGSNQPQHF. CDR3 DNA: TGTGCCAGCAGCTTCGGCAGTAATCAGCCCCAGCATTTT. This chain joins TRBV7-8 and TRBJ1-5; D ambiguous. V lost 3 bases and J lost 4, with 7 bases in between. Germline assignment: CDR1 SGHVS and CDR2 FQNEAQ. The CDR3 is made up of 13 amino acids.

The chain employs TRBV6-5 and TRBJ2-1; the match to TRBD2 covers 11 bases. The last part of the DNA fits TRBJ2-5 better; the J call may be wrong. CDR1 MNHEY and CDR2 SVGAGI come from the germline V gene. This CDR3 is 18 amino acids long. CDR3 sequence reads: CASSYSPFSGGAGKTQYF. CDR3 DNA sequence: TGTGCCAGCAGTTACTCCCCCTTTAGCGGGGGGGCCGGGAAGACCCAGTACTTC.